This is a list of T cell receptor beta chains from one sample in a study of shared clonotypes between healthy human individuals. Clones were read by immunoSEQ multiplex PCR, and TCRdb kept only the in-frame ones, dropping some. The repertoire holds about 2.3 million clones, with approximately 90% as singletons. Specimen: naive CD4+ T cells from PBMCs. These receptors all come from a man in his late teens or twenties in good health. Some clones in this sample may be carry-over from other donors' samples. The CDR3 runs from the conserved cysteine through the conserved F or W. A D gene is named only where the DNA matches it firmly.

d_call j_call v_call cdr3_aa cdr3_nt
TRBD2 TRBJ2-1 TRBV11-2 CASSLGAGASSYNEQFF TGTGCCAGCAGCTTAGGCGCGGGAGCGAGCTCCTACAATGAGCAGTTCTTC
- TRBJ2-1 TRBV25-1 CASSGLAGEQFF TGTGCCAGCAGTGGGCTAGCTGGTGAGCAGTTCTTC
- TRBJ2-2 TRBV4-2 CASSQDDSGQGGELFF TGTGCCAGCAGCCAAGATGATAGCGGTCAGGGCGGGGAGCTGTTTTTT
- TRBJ2-4 TRBV18 CASSPPSENIQYF TGTGCCAGCTCACCCCCCTCGGAAAACATTCAGTACTTC
- TRBJ1-1 TRBV7-2 CASSSPVYRLMGTEAFF TGTGCCAGCAGCTCACCGGTTTATAGGCTAATGGGCACTGAAGCTTTCTTT
- TRBJ2-7 TRBV6-5 CASSEASSYEQYF TGTGCCAGCAGTGAGGCGAGCTCCTACGAGCAGTACTTC
- TRBJ2-7 TRBV6-1 CASSEGTANTYEQYF TGTGCCAGCAGTGAAGGGACAGCCAATACCTACGAGCAGTACTTC
- TRBJ2-7 TRBV11-2 CASSLGVVVEQYF TGTGCCAGCAGCTTAGGGGTAGTAGTCGAGCAGTACTTC
- TRBJ2-1 TRBV18 CASSPQIASANEQFF TGTGCCAGCTCACCACAAATTGCTAGCGCAAATGAGCAGTTCTTC
TRBD1 TRBJ2-2 TRBV4-1 CASSRGQLTGELFF TGCGCCAGCAGCCGGGGACAGCTCACCGGGGAGCTGTTTTTT
- TRBJ2-6 TRBV4-3 CASSQEGQGGANVLTF TGCGCCAGCAGCCAAGAAGGCCAGGGTGGGGCCAACGTCCTGACTTTC
- TRBJ2-2 TRBV11-3 CASSRRNTGELFF TGTGCCAGTTCGCGGAGAAACACCGGGGAGCTGTTTTTT
- TRBJ1-6 TRBV18 CASSPPESSSYNSPLHF TGTGCCAGCTCACCACCGGAGTCCTCCTCGTATAATTCACCCCTCCACTTT
TRBD1 TRBJ2-2 TRBV18 CASSPYGTGEGGELFF TGTGCCAGCTCACCATACGGGACAGGGGAAGGCGGGGAGCTGTTTTTT